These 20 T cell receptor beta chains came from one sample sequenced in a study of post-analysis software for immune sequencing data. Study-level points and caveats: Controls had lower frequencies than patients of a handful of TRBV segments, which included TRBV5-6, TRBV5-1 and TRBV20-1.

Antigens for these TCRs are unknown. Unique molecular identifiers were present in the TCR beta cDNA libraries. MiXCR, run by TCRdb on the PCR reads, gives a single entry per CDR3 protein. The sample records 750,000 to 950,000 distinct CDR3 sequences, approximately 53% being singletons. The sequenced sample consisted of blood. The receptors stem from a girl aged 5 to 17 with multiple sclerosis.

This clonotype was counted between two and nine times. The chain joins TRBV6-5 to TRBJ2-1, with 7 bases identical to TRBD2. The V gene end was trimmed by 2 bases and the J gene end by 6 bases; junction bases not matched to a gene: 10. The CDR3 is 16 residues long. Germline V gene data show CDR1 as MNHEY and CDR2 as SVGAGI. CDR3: CASSYVGDRGVNEQFF. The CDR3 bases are TGTGCCAGCAGTTACGTCGGGGACCGGGGGGTCAATGAGCAGTTCTTC.

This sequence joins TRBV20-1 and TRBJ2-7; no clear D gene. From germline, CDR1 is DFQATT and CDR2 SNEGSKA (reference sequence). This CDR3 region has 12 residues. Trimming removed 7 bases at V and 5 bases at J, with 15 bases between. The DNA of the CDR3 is TGCAGTGTTGCCCTTCCCACCGACGAGCAGTACTTC. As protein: CSVALPTDEQYF.

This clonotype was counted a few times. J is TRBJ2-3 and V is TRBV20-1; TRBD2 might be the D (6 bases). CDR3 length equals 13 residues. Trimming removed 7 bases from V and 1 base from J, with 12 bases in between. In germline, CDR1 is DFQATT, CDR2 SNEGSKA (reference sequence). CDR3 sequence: CSVKRGGTDTQYF. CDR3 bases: TGCAGTGTGAAGCGCGGGGGCACAGATACGCAGTATTTT.

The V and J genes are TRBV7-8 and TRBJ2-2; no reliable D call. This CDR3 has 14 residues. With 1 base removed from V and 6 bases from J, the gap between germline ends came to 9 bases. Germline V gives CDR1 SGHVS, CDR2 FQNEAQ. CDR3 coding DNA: TGTGCCAGCAGCTTAGGTGACTGGTCCGGGGAGCTGTTTTTT. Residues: CASSLGDWSGELFF. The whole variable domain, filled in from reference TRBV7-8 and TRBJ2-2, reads GAGVSQSPRYKVAKRGQDVALRCDPISGHVSLFWYQQALGQGPEFLTYFQNEAQLDKSGLPSDRFFAERPEGSVSTLKIQRTQQEDSAVYLCASSLGDWSGELFFGEGSRLTVL.

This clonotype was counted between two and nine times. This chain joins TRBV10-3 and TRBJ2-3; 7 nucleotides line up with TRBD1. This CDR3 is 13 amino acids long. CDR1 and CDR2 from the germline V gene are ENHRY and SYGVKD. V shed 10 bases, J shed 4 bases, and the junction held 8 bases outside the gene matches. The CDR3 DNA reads TGTGCCAACTCTCTAACAGGGGCAGATACGCAGTATTTT. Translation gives CANSLTGADTQYF.

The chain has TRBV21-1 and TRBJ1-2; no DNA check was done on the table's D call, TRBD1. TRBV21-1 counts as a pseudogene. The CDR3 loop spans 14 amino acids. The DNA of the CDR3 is TGTGCCAGCAGCAAAGGACAGGGAAGTAATGGCTACACCTTC. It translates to CASSKGQGSNGYTF.

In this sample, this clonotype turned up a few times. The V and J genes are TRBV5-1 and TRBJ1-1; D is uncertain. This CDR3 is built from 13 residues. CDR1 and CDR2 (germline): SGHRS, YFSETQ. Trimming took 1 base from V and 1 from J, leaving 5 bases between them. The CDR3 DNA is TGCGCCAGCAGCTTGAAAGCGAACACTGAAGCTTTCTTT. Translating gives CASSLKANTEAFF.

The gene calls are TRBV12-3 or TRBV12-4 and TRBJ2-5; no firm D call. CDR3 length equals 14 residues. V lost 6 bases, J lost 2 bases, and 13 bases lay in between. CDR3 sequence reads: CASSLMTGQETQYF. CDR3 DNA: TGTGCCAGCAGCCTAATGACTGGACAAGAGACCCAGTACTTC.

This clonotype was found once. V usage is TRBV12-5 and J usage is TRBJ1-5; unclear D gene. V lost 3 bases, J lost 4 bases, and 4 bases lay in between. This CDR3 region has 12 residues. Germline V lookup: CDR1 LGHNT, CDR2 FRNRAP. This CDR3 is CASGFLNQPQHF. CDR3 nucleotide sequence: TGTGCTAGTGGTTTTCTTAATCAGCCCCAGCATTTT.

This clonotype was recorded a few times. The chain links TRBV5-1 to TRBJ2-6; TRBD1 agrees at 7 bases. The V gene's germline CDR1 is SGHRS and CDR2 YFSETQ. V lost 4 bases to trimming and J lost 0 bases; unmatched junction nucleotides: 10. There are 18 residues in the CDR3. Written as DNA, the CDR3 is TGCGCCAGCAGCATTTACAGGGGATCCCCCTCTGGGGCCAACGTCCTGACTTTC. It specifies CASSIYRGSPSGANVLTF.

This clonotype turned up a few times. Written as DNA, the CDR3 is TGTGCCAGCAGTGTCGGGACTGCCTACGAGCAGTACTTC. Its protein is CASSVGTAYEQYF. V and J are TRBV12-3 or TRBV12-4 and TRBJ2-7; D possibly corresponds to TRBD2 (6 bases). The V end lost 5 bases, the J end lost 2 bases, and 10 bases lay between the germline ends. The length of the CDR3 is 13 residues.

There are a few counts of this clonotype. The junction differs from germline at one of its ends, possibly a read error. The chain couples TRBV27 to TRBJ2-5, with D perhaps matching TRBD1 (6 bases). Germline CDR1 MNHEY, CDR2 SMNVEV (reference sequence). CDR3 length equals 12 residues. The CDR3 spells CASSFRGEAQYF. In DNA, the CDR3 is TGTGCCAGCAGTTTCAGGGGAGAGGCCCAGTACTTC.

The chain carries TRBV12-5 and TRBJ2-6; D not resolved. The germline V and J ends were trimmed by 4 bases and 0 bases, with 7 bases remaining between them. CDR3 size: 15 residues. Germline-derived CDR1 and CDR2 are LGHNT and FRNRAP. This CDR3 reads CASGSPRSGANVLTF. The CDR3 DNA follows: TGTGCTAGTGGTTCCCCGCGCTCTGGGGCCAACGTCCTGACTTTC.

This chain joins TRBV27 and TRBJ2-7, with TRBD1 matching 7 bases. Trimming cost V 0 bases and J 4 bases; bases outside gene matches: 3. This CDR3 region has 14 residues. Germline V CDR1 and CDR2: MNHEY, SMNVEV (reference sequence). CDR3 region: CASSLSRTGYEQYF. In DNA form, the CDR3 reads TGTGCCAGCAGTTTATCCCGGACAGGATACGAGCAGTACTTC.

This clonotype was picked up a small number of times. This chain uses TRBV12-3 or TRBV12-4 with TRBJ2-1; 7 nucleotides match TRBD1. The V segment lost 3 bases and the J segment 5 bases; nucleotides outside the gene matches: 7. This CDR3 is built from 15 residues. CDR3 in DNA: TGTGCCAGCAGTTTCCCCGGGACAGTGCACAATGAGCAGTTCTTC. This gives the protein CASSFPGTVHNEQFF.

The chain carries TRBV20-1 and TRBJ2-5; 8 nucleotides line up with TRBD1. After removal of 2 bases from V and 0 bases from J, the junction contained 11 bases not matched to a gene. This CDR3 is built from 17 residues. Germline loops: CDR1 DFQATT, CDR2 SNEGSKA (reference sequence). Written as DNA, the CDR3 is TGCAGTGCTAGAAGGCTACAGGGGGTCCTGTACCAAGAGACCCAGTACTTC. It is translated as CSARRLQGVLYQETQYF.

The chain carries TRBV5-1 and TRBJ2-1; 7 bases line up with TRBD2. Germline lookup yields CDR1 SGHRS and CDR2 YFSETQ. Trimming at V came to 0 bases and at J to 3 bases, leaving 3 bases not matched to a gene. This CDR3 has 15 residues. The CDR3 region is CASSLEAGYYNEQFF. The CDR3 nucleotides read TGCGCCAGCAGCTTGGAAGCGGGGTACTACAATGAGCAGTTCTTC.

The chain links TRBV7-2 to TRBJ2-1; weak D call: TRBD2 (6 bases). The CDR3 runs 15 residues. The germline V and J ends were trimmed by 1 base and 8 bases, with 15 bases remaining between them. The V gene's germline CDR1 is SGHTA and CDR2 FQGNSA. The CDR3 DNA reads TGTGCCAGCAGCTTAGGGCCCCCGGGGGTCTATGAGCAGTTCTTC. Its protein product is CASSLGPPGVYEQFF.

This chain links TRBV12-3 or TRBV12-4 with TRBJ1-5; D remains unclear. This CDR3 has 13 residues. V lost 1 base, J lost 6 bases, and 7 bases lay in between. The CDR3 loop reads CASSLGPGQPQHF. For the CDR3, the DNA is TGTGCCAGCAGTTTAGGCCCCGGTCAGCCCCAGCATTTT.

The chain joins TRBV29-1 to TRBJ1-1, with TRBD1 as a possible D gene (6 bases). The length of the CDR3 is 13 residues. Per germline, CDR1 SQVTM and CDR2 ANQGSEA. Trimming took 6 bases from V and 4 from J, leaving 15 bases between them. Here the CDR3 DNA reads TGCAGCGTCAAAGGGGGACGGGTCACTGAAGCTTTCTTT. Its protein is CSVKGGRVTEAFF.